Given below is one T cell receptor beta chain in context. As yet, its antigen is unknown. This sample stems from a study of monozygotic twins with inflammatory bowel disease. Researchers collected 2.5 ml of blood per donor. After re-calling the 5' RACE reads, TCRdb lists one entry per CDR3 protein, DNA absent. This sample contains a few hundred thousand distinct CDR3 sequences. Study results and caveats: Cells of different T cell subtypes could not be told apart.

The specimen sequenced was blood. The TCR sequence derives from a human donor with ulcerative colitis or Crohn's disease, or a healthy co-twin of an affected twin (not recorded which).

The CDR3 protein is CASSLDPAGLISSYNEQFF. The V call is TRBV7-6, the J call TRBJ2-1; TCRdb designates TRBD2, a call that cannot be tested without DNA. The CDR3 has 19 amino acids. CDR1 and CDR2 from the germline V gene are SGHVS and FNYEAQ.